The present T cell receptor beta chain was sequenced within a study of early T cells in non-severe SARS-CoV-2 infection. As for the study in general: Sequenced bulk RNA came from whole blood that was unsorted, and chains were unpaired.

This clonotype was recorded at least ten times. The germline V gene has CDR1 DFQATT and CDR2 SNEGSKA (reference sequence). The CDR3 is 15 residues long. Unique molecular identifiers (one per individual cDNA molecule) were attached. TCRdb ran MiXCR on the 5' RACE reads and lists one entry per CDR3 protein. This sample yields 55,000 to 70,000 distinct CDR3 sequences, of which roughly 10% are seen a single time; more than 6.5% belongs to the top ten. The sample comprised whole blood. The chain employs TRBV20-1 and TRBJ1-5; maybe TRBD1 (5 bases). The sequence was obtained from an adult who was a healthcare worker with PCR-confirmed SARS-CoV-2 infection or an uninfected control (not recorded which). The CDR3 region is CSAESDTPSNQPQHF. The CDR3 DNA is TGCAGCGCCGAGTCGGACACCCCGAGTAATCAGCCCCAGCATTTT.